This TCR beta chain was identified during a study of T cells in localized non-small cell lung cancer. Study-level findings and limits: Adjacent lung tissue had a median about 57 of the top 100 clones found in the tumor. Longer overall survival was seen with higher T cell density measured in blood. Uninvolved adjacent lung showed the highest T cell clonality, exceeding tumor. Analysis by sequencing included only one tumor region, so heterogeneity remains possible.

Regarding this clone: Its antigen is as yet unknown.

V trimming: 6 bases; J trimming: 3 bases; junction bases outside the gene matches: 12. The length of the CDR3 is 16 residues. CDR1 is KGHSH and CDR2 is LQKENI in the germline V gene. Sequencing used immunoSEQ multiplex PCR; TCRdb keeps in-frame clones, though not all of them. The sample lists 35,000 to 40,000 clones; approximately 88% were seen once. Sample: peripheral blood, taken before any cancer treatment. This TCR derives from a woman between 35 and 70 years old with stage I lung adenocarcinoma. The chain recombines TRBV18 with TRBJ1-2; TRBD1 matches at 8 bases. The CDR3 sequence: CASSSAQGAGDYGYTF. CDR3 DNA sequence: TGTGCCAGCTCTTCAGCCCAGGGGGCTGGGGACTATGGCTACACCTTC.